The next 8 T cell receptor beta chains were all read from a single sample in a study of cytomegalovirus exposure and HLA in healthy donors. Amplification used 60 Vbeta primers and 13 Jbeta primers. Measured with immunoSEQ multiplex PCR; TCRdb has only the in-frame clones, and not every one. The table lists 80,000 to 95,000 clones, approximately 71% of them singletons. Material for sequencing was PBMCs. These TCRs come from a young woman in good health and CMV-seropositive.

The chain combines TRBV6-5 with TRBJ2-1, with 9 bases identical to TRBD1. The CDR3 sequence is 15 residues long. Unmatched junction bases numbered 6, after V lost 2 bases and J lost 7 bases. Per the germline V gene, CDR1 is MNHEY and CDR2 is SVGAGI. CDR3 DNA sequence: TGTGCCAGCAGTTACCGTGGACAGGGGAGGAATGAGCAGTTCTTC. Its protein is CASSYRGQGRNEQFF.

This chain connects TRBV27 to TRBJ2-7; 11 bases fit TRBD2. This CDR3 is 16 amino acids long. CDR1 is MNHEY, CDR2 SMNVEV, per germline (reference sequence). The trim removed 5 bases at V and 1 base at J, leaving 7 bases unmatched. CDR3 DNA: TGTGCCAGCAGTCGAACTCTAGCGGGAGGTTCCTACGAGCAGTACTTC. Its protein product is CASSRTLAGGSYEQYF.

The chain links TRBV9 to TRBJ1-1; D unresolved. The CDR3 is 13 residues long. The germline V gene has CDR1 SGDLS and CDR2 YYNGEE. Trimming took off 0 bases at V and 6 bases at J, with 9 bases between the two ends. The CDR3 coding sequence is TGTGCCAGCAGCGTAGAAGTACGGTCTGAAGCTTTCTTT. As protein: CASSVEVRSEAFF.

The CDR3 is CASSAGQGPGNTIYF. DNA of the CDR3: TGTGCCAGCAGTGCGGGACAGGGTCCTGGAAACACCATATATTTT. The rearrangement uses TRBV6-1 and TRBJ1-3; 9 bases line up with TRBD1. V was clipped by 4 bases and J by 2 bases; unmatched bases: 3. Germline values: CDR1 MNHNS, CDR2 SASEGT. This CDR3 has 15 residues.

The rearrangement links TRBV27 to TRBJ2-7; no definite D call. V was clipped by 4 bases and J by 0 bases, with 4 bases between them. Germline CDR1 is MNHEY and CDR2 is SMNVEV (reference sequence). The CDR3 spans 12 residues. The CDR3 reads CASSSSSYEQYF. In nucleotides, the CDR3 is TGTGCCAGCAGTTCCAGCTCCTACGAGCAGTACTTC.

This clone was detected only a few times. The chain links TRBV29-1 to TRBJ2-5, with D possibly TRBD2 on 7 matching bases. The CDR3 runs to 15 residues. Germline CDR1 reads SQVTM; CDR2 reads ANQGSEA. The V gene lost 0 bases and the J gene lost 5 bases, with 16 bases spanning the gap. CDR3 residues: CSVEDARGRAETQYF. The CDR3, as DNA: TGCAGCGTTGAAGATGCGAGGGGGAGGGCGGAGACCCAGTACTTC.

The V call is TRBV27, the J call TRBJ2-3; 7 bases align to TRBD2. The V gene end was trimmed by 6 bases and the J gene end by 4 bases; junction bases not matched to a gene: 10. From germline, CDR1 is MNHEY and CDR2 SMNVEV (reference sequence). The CDR3 totals 15 residues. The CDR3 region is CASSRLASPPDTQYF. The CDR3 nucleotides are TGTGCCAGCAGCCGACTAGCATCCCCCCCAGATACGCAGTATTTT.

The chain joins TRBV15 to TRBJ2-1; TRBD1 matches 7 bases. The J segment lost 7 bases and the V segment lost 4 bases, leaving 13 bases of the junction unmatched. Per germline, CDR1 LNHNV and CDR2 YYDKDF (reference sequence). CDR3 length: 16 amino acids. In DNA, the CDR3 is TGTGCCACCAGCACACCAACAGGGGTAGGGGTTAATGAGCAGTTCTTC. It specifies CATSTPTGVGVNEQFF.